This T cell receptor (beta chain) is drawn from a study of blood T cell repertoires in COVID-19. Here immunoSEQ multiplex PCR was the method, and the copy in TCRdb shows in-frame clones only, minus some. The sample yields about 140,000 clones, 85% seen once. Material: peripheral blood. This receptor was identified in a man over 45 with acute or convalescent COVID-19.

In DNA, the CDR3 is TGTGCCAGCAGCCCCACCACAGGGCTGAACACTGAAGCTTTCTTT. Translation gives CASSPTTGLNTEAFF. The chain links TRBV6-5 to TRBJ1-1; tentative D call: TRBD1 (6 bases). V was shortened by 6 bases and J by 0 bases, with 14 bases between the two germline ends. Germline-derived CDR1 and CDR2 are MNHEY and SVGAGI. The CDR3 is 15 residues long.